What follows are 6 T cell receptor beta chains derived from one specimen sequenced in a study of Ad26.COV2.S vaccination and SARS-CoV-2 variants (dated by TCRdb to the early 2020s). Library creation used the immunoSEQ multiplex PCR assay. Entries here come from immuneACCESS through TCRdb and include only in-frame sequences with V and J called. Some clones fail to appear in such tables; in the studies checked, an unresolved V gene covers under half of the shortfall, and the cause of the remainder is unknown. The sample profile shows about 680,000 clones; around 92% of them were found once. The ten largest clones capture over 1.3% of the sample. The treatment or condition label for this specimen denotes: some 20 received Ad26.COV2.S at low or high dose, single or two shots; 5 received placebo; per-sample allocation not given. For vaccine and placebo recipients, the sequenced repertoires came from samples collected on day 63 after the first injection.

Sample: peripheral blood, taken in a trial of Ad26.COV2.S vaccine versus placebo. The origin of the receptors is a person aged 18-65 years who received the Ad26.COV2.S COVID-19 vaccine or a placebo.

The genes are TRBV2 and TRBJ2-1; D possibly corresponds to TRBD1 (5 bases). Trimming shortened V by 7 bases and J by 3 bases, and 10 bases separated the two germline ends. Germline loops: CDR1 SNHLY, CDR2 FYNNEI. The CDR3 runs 13 residues. The DNA for the CDR3 is TGTGCCAGCACTCAGGACAACTACAATGAGCAGTTCTTC. Protein: CASTQDNYNEQFF.

This chain links TRBV15 with TRBJ2-5; 8 positions match TRBD1. From germline, CDR1 is LNHNV and CDR2 YYDKDF (reference sequence). This CDR3 is 17 amino acids long. V lost 5 bases, J lost 4 bases, and 15 bases stayed unmatched. CDR3 residues: CATSQLGQGVLGETQYF. Here the CDR3 DNA reads TGTGCCACCAGCCAACTCGGACAGGGAGTTTTAGGAGAGACCCAGTACTTC.

About this clone: The same CDR3 can be traced to other DNA sequences in this sample. The chain uses TRBV19 and TRBJ2-2, with 8 bases lining up with TRBD1. J was trimmed by 5 bases and V by 3 bases; bases with no gene match: 2. The CDR3 covers 14 residues. CDR1 and CDR2 (germline): LNHDA, SQIVND (reference sequence). The CDR3 reads CASSIDRGTGELFF. As DNA, the CDR3 is TGTGCCAGTAGTATCGACAGGGGTACCGGGGAGCTGTTTTTT.

The CDR3 loop reads CASSLVRSLAKNIQYF. In DNA form, the CDR3 reads TGTGCCAGCAGCTTGGTTCGCTCGCTAGCCAAAAACATTCAGTACTTC. V and J are TRBV5-6 and TRBJ2-4; no clear D. V was cut by 0 bases and J by 0 bases, with 10 bases left in between. CDR3 size: 16 residues. Germline values: CDR1 SGHDT, CDR2 YYEEEE. Complete variable domain (other parts from reference TRBV5-6 and TRBJ2-4): DAGVTQSPTHLIKTRGQQVTLRCSPKSGHDTVSWYQQALGQGPQFIFQYYEEEERQRGNFPDRFSGHQFPNYSSELNVNALLLGDSALYLCASSLVRSLAKNIQYFGAGTRLSVL.

The chain uses TRBV2 and TRBJ2-1, with 13 bases lining up with TRBD2. With V trimmed by 8 bases and J by 4 bases, 11 bases remained unmatched. CDR3 size: 17 residues. CDR1 is SNHLY, CDR2 FYNNEI, per germline. The CDR3 is CASPGLAGPHFYNEQFF. The DNA for the CDR3 is TGTGCCAGCCCGGGACTAGCGGGACCACATTTTTACAATGAGCAGTTCTTC.

V usage is TRBV4-3 and J usage is TRBJ1-2; D is undetermined. With 0 bases removed from V and 4 bases from J, the gap between germline ends came to 12 bases. In germline, CDR1 is LGHNA, CDR2 YSLEER. This CDR3 spans 15 amino acids. The CDR3 region is CASSQEWDFLYGYTF. The CDR3 nucleotides are TGCGCCAGCAGCCAAGAATGGGATTTCCTCTATGGCTACACCTTC.